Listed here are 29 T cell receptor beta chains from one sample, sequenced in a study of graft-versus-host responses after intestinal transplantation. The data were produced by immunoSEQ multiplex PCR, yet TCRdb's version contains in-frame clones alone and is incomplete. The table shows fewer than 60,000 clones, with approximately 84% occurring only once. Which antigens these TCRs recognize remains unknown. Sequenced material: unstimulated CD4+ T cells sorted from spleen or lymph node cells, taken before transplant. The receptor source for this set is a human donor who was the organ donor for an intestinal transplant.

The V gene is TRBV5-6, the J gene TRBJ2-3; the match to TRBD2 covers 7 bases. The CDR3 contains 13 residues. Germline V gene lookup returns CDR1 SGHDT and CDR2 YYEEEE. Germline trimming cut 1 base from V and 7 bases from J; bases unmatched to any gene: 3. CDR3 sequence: CASSLLGGYTQYF. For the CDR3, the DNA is TGTGCCAGCAGCTTGCTGGGGGGGTATACGCAGTATTTT.

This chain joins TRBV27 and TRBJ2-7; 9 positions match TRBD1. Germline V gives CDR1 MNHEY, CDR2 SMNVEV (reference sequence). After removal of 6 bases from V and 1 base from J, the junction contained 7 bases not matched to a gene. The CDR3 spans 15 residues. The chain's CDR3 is CASSRQGGGSYEQYF. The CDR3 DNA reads TGTGCCAGCAGCCGACAGGGGGGCGGGTCCTACGAGCAGTACTTC.

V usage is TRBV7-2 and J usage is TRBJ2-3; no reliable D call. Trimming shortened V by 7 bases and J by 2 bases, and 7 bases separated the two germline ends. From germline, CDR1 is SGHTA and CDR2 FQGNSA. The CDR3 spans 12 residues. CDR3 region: CASTFNTDTQYF. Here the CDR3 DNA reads TGTGCCAGCACCTTCAACACAGATACGCAGTATTTT. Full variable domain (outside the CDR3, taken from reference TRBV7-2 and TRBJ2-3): GAGVSQSPSNKVTEKGKDVELRCDPISGHTALYWYRQSLGQGLEFLIYFQGNSAPDKSGLPSDRFSAERTGGSVSTLTIQRTQQEDSAVYLCASTFNTDTQYFGPGTRLTVL.

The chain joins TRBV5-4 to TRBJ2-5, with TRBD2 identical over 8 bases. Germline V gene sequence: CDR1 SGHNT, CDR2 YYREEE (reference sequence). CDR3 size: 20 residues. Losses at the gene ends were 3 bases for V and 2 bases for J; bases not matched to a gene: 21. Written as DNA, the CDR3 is TGTGCCAGCAGCTGTAGTCGGGGTCCTACTAGCGGTTGTAGACAAGAGACCCAGTACTTC. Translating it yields CASSCSRGPTSGCRQETQYF. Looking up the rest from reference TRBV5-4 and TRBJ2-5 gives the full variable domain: ETGVTQSPTHLIKTRGQQVTLRCSSQSGHNTVSWYQQALGQGPQFIFQYYREEENGRGNFPPRFSGLQFPNYSSELNVNALELDDSALYLCASSCSRGPTSGCRQETQYFGPGTRLLVL.

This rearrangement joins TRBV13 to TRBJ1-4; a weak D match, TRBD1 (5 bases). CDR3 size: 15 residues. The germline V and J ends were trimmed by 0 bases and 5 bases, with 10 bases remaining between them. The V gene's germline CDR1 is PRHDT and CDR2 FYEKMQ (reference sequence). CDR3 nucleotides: TGTGCCAGCAGCTTAGGCCTGGGACTGAATGAAAAACTGTTTTTT. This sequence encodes CASSLGLGLNEKLFF.

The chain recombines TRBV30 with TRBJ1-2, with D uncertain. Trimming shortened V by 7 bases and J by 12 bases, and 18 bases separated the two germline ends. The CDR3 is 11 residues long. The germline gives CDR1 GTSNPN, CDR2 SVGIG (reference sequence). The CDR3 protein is CAYNDRYSDTF. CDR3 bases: TGTGCCTATAACGACCGGTATAGCGACACCTTC.

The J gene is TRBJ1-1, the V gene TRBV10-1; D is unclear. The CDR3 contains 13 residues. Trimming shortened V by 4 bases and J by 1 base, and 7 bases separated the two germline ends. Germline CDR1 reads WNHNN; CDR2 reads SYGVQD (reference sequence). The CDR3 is CASSAARNTEAFF. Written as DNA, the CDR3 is TGCGCCAGCAGTGCGGCCAGGAACACTGAAGCTTTCTTT.

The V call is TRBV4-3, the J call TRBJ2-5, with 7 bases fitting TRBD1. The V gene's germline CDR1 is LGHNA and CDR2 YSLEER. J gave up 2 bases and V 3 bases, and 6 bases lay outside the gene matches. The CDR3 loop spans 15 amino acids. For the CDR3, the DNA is TGCGCCAGCAGCCACGCCCTCAGGGGGCAAGAGACCCAGTACTTC. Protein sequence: CASSHALRGQETQYF.

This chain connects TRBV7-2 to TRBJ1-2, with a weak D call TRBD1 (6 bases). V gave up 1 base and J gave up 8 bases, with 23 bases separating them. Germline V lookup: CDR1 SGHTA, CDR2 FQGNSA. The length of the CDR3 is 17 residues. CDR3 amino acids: CASSLDFRGLRKDGYTF. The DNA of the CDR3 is TGTGCCAGCAGCTTAGATTTCAGGGGTTTGAGGAAGGACGGCTACACCTTC.

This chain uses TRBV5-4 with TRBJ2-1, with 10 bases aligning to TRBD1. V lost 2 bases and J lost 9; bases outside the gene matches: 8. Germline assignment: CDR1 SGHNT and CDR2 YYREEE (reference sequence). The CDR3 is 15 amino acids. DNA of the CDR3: TGTGCCAGCAGCTTTTTACCGGGACAGGGGATTGAGCAGTTCTTC. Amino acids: CASSFLPGQGIEQFF.

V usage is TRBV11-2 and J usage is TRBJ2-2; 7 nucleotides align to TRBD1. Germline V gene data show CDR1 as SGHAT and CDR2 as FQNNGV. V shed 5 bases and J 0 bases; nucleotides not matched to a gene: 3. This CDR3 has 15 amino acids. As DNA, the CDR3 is TGTGCCAGCAGCGCGGACAGGACGAACACCGGGGAGCTGTTTTTT. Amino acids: CASSADRTNTGELFF. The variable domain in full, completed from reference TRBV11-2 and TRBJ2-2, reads EAGVAQSPRYKIIEKRQSVAFWCNPISGHATLYWYQQILGQGPKLLIQFQNNGVVDDSQLPKDRFSAERLKGVDSTLKIQPAKLEDSAVYLCASSADRTNTGELFFGEGSRLTVL.

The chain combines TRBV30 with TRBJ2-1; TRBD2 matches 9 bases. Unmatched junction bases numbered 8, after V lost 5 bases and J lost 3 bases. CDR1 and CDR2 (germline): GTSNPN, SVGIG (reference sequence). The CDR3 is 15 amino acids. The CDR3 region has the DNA TGTGCCTGGTCGCGTGGCGGGGGGGTCTACAATGAGCAGTTCTTC. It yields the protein CAWSRGGGVYNEQFF.

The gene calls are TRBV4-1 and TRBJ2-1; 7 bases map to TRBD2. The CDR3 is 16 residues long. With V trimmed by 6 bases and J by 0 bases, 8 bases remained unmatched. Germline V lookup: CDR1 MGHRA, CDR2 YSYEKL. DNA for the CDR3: TGCGCCAGCAGACTAAGCGGGACGAGCTCCTACAATGAGCAGTTCTTC. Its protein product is CASRLSGTSSYNEQFF.

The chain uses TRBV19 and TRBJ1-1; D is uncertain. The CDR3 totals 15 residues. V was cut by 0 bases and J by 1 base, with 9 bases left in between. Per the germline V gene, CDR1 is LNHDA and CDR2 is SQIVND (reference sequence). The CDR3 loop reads CASSIDRSQNTEAFF. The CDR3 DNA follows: TGTGCCAGTAGTATAGATCGGAGCCAGAACACTGAAGCTTTCTTT. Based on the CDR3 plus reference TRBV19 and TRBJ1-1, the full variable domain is DGGITQSPKYLFRKEGQNVTLSCEQNLNHDAMYWYRQDPGQGLRLIYYSQIVNDFQKGDIAEGYSVSREKKESFPLTVTSAQKNPTAFYLCASSIDRSQNTEAFFGQGTRLTVV.

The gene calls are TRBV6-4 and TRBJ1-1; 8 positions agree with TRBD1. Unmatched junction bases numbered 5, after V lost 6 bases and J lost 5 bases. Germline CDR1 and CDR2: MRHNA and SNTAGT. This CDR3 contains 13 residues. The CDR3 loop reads CASSVQGETEAFF. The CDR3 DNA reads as TGTGCCAGCAGCGTACAGGGGGAGACTGAAGCTTTCTTT.

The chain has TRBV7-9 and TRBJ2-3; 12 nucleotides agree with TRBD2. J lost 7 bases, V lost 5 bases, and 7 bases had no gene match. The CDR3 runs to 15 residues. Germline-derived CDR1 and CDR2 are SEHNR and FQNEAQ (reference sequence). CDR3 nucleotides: TGTGCCAGCAGCCCGCTAGCGGGGGGGCCAAATACGCAGTATTTT. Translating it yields CASSPLAGGPNTQYF. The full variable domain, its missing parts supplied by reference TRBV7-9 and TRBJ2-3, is DTGVSQNPRHKITKRGQNVTFRCDPISEHNRLYWYRQTLGQGPEFLTYFQNEAQLEKSRLLSDRFSAERPKGSFSTLEIQRTEQGDSAMYLCASSPLAGGPNTQYFGPGTRLTVL.

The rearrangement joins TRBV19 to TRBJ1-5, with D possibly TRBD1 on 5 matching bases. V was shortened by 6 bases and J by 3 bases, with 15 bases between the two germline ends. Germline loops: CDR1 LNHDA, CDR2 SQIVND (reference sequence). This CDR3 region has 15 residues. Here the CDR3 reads CASSPGRGINQPQHF. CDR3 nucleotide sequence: TGTGCCAGTAGCCCGGGTCGGGGGATCAATCAGCCCCAGCATTTT.

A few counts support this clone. CDR3 sequence reads: CASSVGGGNNQPQHF. The CDR3 DNA is TGTGCCAGCAGTGTTGGAGGGGGCAACAATCAGCCCCAGCATTTT. V is TRBV2 and J is TRBJ1-5; 7 positions agree with TRBD1. CDR1 and CDR2 (germline): SNHLY, FYNNEI. The CDR3 is 15 amino acids. V shed 4 bases and J 3 bases; nucleotides not matched to a gene: 6.

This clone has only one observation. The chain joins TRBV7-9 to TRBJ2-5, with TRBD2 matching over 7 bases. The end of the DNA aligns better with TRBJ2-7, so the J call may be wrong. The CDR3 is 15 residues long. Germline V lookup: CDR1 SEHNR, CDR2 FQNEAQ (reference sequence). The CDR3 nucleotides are TGTGCCAGCGTCCAAGCAGCGGGAAAAATCTACGAGCAGTACTTC. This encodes CASVQAAGKIYEQYF.

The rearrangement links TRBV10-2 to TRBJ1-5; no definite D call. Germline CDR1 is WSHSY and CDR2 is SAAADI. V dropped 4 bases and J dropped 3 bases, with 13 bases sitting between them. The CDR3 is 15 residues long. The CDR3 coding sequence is TGCGCCAGCAGTGCAGATTTGAGATACAATCAGCCCCAGCATTTT. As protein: CASSADLRYNQPQHF.

The CDR3 nucleotides are TGCGCCAGCAGTGAGGGAGGACTAGCGGGGAAAGAGACCCAGTACTTC. Amino acids: CASSEGGLAGKETQYF. This chain links TRBV10-1 with TRBJ2-5; 12 nucleotides align to TRBD2. Germline trimming cut 2 bases from V and 3 bases from J; bases unmatched to any gene: 4. The CDR3 totals 16 residues. CDR1 is WNHNN and CDR2 is SYGVQD in the germline V gene (reference sequence).

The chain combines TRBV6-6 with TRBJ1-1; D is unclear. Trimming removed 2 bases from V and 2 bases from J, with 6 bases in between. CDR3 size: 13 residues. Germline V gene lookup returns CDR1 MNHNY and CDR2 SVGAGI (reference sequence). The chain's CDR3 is CASSYEYNTEAFF. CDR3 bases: TGTGCCAGCAGTTACGAGTATAACACTGAAGCTTTCTTT.

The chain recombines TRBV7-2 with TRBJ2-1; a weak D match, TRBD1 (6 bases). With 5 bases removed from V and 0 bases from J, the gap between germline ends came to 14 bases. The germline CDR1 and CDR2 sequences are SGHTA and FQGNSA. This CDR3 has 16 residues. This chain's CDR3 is CASSPPRGGSYNEQFF. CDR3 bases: TGTGCCAGCAGCCCCCCCAGGGGCGGCTCCTACAATGAGCAGTTCTTC.

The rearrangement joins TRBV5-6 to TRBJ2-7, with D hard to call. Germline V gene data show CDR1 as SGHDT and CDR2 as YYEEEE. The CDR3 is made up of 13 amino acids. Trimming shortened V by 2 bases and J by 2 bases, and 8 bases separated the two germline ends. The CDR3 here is CASSLGRTYEQYF. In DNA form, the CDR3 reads TGTGCCAGCAGCTTAGGGCGGACCTACGAGCAGTACTTC. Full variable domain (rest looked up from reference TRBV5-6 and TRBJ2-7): DAGVTQSPTHLIKTRGQQVTLRCSPKSGHDTVSWYQQALGQGPQFIFQYYEEEERQRGNFPDRFSGHQFPNYSSELNVNALLLGDSALYLCASSLGRTYEQYFGPGTRLTVT.

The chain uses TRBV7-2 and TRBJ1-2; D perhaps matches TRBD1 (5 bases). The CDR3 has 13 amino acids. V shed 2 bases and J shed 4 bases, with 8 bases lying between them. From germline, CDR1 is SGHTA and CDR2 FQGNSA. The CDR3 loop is CASSLRDGYGYTF. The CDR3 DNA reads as TGTGCCAGCAGCTTAAGGGACGGCTATGGCTACACCTTC.

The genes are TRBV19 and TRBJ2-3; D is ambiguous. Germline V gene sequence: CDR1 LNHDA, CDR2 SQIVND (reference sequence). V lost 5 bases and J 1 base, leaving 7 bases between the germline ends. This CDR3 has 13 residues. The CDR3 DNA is TGTGCCAGTAGTCATCAGGGCACAGATACGCAGTATTTT. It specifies CASSHQGTDTQYF.

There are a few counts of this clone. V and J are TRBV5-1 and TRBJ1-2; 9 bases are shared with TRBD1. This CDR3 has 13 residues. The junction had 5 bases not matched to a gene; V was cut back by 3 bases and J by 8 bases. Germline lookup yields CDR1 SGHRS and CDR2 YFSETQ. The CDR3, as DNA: TGCGCCAGCAGCTCACAGGGGGCGAGCGGCTACACCTTC. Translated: CASSSQGASGYTF.

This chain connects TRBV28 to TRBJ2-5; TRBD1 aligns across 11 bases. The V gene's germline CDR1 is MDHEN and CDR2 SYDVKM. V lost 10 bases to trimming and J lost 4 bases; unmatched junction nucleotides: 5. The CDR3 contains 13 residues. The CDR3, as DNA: TGTGCCATTCGGGACAGGGGGAGAGAGACCCAGTACTTC. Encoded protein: CAIRDRGRETQYF.

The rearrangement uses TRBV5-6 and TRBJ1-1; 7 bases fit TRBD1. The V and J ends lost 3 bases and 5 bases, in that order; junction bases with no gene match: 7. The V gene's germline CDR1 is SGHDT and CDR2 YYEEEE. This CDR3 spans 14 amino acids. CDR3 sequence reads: CASSYRGPGTEAFF. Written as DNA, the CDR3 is TGTGCCAGCAGCTACAGGGGCCCGGGGACTGAAGCTTTCTTT.